The clone carrying this TCR beta chain was detected many times. Its antigen remains unidentified. From germline, CDR1 is SGHAT and CDR2 FQNNGV. This CDR3 comprises 14 residues. Trimming removed 7 bases from V and 1 base from J; junction bases left unmatched: 4. TCRdb re-analysed the reads in MiXCR, keeping a single row per CDR3 protein. The table has roughly 19,000 distinct CDR3 sequences, 20% to 25% seen once. The data were obtained in a study of lung T cells in sarcoidosis with Löfgren's syndrome. Whole-study results and caveats: Multiple Löfgren's syndrome patients reportedly shared TRAV12-1 and TRBV2 CDR3 motifs. Löfgren's syndrome patients reportedly showed greatest TRAV12-1 and TRBV2 expansion versus controls.

The sample was CD4+ T cells from PBMCs. The chain links TRBV11-2 to TRBJ2-3; 8 bases are a match to TRBD2. The source is a human donor with sarcoidosis (Löfgren's syndrome or another form), or a control subject (not recorded which). This chain's CDR3 is CASTPAGGTDTQYF. The CDR3 nucleotides read TGTGCCAGCACCCCAGCGGGGGGCACAGATACGCAGTATTTT.